These 24 T cell receptor beta chains originate from one sample sequenced in a study of blood T cell repertoires in COVID-19. The repertoire was sequenced with immunoSEQ multiplex PCR; TCRdb's copy has only in-frame clones and lacks some. Altogether fewer than 350,000 clones are present, about 91% being singletons, with the ten largest covering 1.6%. The sample comprised peripheral blood. Receptors were obtained from a woman in her twenties or thirties with COVID-19, enrolled during active disease.

This chain uses TRBV2 with TRBJ1-2; 7 positions agree with TRBD1. V was clipped by 9 bases and J by 4 bases; unmatched bases: 8. CDR1 and CDR2 (germline): SNHLY, FYNNEI. The CDR3 has 13 amino acids. The CDR3 loop is CASEGARSYGYTF. The DNA of the CDR3 is TGTGCCAGTGAGGGGGCGCGGTCCTATGGCTACACCTTC. Full variable domain (remainder filled in from reference TRBV2 and TRBJ1-2): EPEVTQTPSHQVTQMGQEVILRCVPISNHLYFYWYRQILGQKVEFLVSFYNNEISEKSEIFDDQFSVERPDGSNFTLKIRSTKLEDSAMYFCASEGARSYGYTFGSGTRLTVV.

Concerning this clone itself: Other DNA sequences within the sample encode an identical CDR3. The J gene is TRBJ1-1, the V gene TRBV6-5, with TRBD1 as a possible D gene (6 bases). The germline V gene encodes CDR1 MNHEY and CDR2 SVGAGI. The germline V and J ends were trimmed by 7 bases and 4 bases, with 16 bases remaining between them. This CDR3 region has 14 residues. The CDR3 loop reads CASTVGGPGTEAFF. CDR3 DNA sequence: TGTGCCAGCACCGTCGGGGGGCCCGGCACTGAAGCTTTCTTT.

The chain employs TRBV6-1 and TRBJ2-2; 7 bases agree with TRBD2. Germline assignment: CDR1 MNHNS and CDR2 SASEGT. V shed 2 bases, J shed 8 bases, and the junction held 8 bases outside the gene matches. The CDR3 length is 15 residues. CDR3 region: CASSEYSWGGGELFF. As DNA, the CDR3 is TGTGCCAGCAGTGAATATTCTTGGGGAGGGGGGGAGCTGTTTTTT.

The rearrangement joins TRBV18 to TRBJ1-2; TRBD1 matches at 8 bases. Germline lookup yields CDR1 KGHSH and CDR2 LQKENI. V trimming: 6 bases; J trimming: 12 bases; junction bases outside the gene matches: 18. The length of the CDR3 is 15 residues. The DNA of the CDR3 is TGTGCCAGCTCGTATGACAGGGGAAACCCTATGGAGGACACCTTC. Its protein is CASSYDRGNPMEDTF. The variable domain in full, with the rest retrieved from reference TRBV18 and TRBJ1-2, is NAGVMQNPRHLVRRRGQEARLRCSPMKGHSHVYWYRQLPEEGLKFMVYLQKENIIDESGMPKERFSAEFPKEGPSILRIQQVVRGDSAAYFCASSYDRGNPMEDTFGSGTRLTVV.

The chain couples TRBV28 to TRBJ1-4; no clear D. V was clipped by 3 bases and J by 4 bases, with 9 bases between them. The germline V gene encodes CDR1 MDHEN and CDR2 SYDVKM. CDR3 size: 14 residues. In DNA form, the CDR3 reads TGTGCCAGCAGTTTTGACATAAATAATGAAAAACTGTTTTTT. Its translation: CASSFDINNEKLFF.

The V and J genes are TRBV27 and TRBJ1-6, with D hard to call. This CDR3 comprises 14 residues. Germline V gene sequence: CDR1 MNHEY, CDR2 SMNVEV (reference sequence). V dropped 3 bases and J dropped 3 bases, with 6 bases sitting between them. The CDR3 DNA reads as TGTGCCAGCAGTTTCCGACACTATAATTCACCCCTCCACTTT. This encodes CASSFRHYNSPLHF.

The CDR3 region is CASAIDRVYGYTF. The CDR3 bases are TGTGCTAGTGCCATTGACAGGGTCTATGGCTACACCTTC. V usage is TRBV12-5 and J usage is TRBJ1-2; the match to TRBD1 covers 7 bases. The germline CDR1 and CDR2 sequences are LGHNT and FRNRAP. Germline trimming cut 7 bases from V and 4 bases from J; bases unmatched to any gene: 6. The CDR3 loop spans 13 amino acids.

The chain links TRBV4-1 to TRBJ1-4; tentatively, D is TRBD1 (6 bases). V was shortened by 1 base and J by 7 bases, with 16 bases between the two germline ends. The CDR3 consists of 16 residues. Germline V gene sequence: CDR1 MGHRA, CDR2 YSYEKL. The CDR3 spells CASSQVEARGGEKLFF. The CDR3 DNA follows: TGCGCCAGCAGCCAAGTCGAGGCCAGGGGCGGTGAAAAACTGTTTTTT.

CDR3 sequence (DNA): TGTGCCAGCAGCTTACCGGTGGGAAACACCATATATTTT. Protein: CASSLPVGNTIYF. The chain has TRBV11-2 and TRBJ1-3; D is ambiguous. V lost 2 bases and J lost 4, with 6 bases in between. CDR1 is SGHAT, CDR2 FQNNGV, per germline. The CDR3 loop spans 13 amino acids.

This clone has a handful of counts. The CDR3: CASKVEGNTEAFF. The DNA of the CDR3 is TGTGCCAGCAAGGTCGAGGGCAACACTGAAGCTTTCTTT. This sequence joins TRBV6-8 and TRBJ1-1; no clear D gene. CDR1 is MNHGY, CDR2 SAAAGT, per germline. The CDR3 is 13 residues long. Trimming left V 7 bases short and J 2 bases short, with 11 bases between.

The rearrangement links TRBV7-2 to TRBJ1-1; D is unresolved. The V end lost 5 bases, the J end lost 11 bases, and 18 bases lay between the germline ends. The CDR3 runs to 13 residues. Germline V CDR1 and CDR2: SGHTA, FQGNSA. In DNA form, the CDR3 reads TGTGCCAGCAGCCCAGTACCCTCAACGGGGGCTTTCTTT. This translates into CASSPVPSTGAFF.

The V and J genes are TRBV7-6 and TRBJ2-5; TRBD1 matches at 10 bases. The CDR3 runs 15 residues. With V trimmed by 1 base and J by 2 bases, 1 base remained unmatched. Germline assignment: CDR1 SGHVS and CDR2 FNYEAQ. CDR3 nucleotide sequence: TGTGCCAGCAGCTTAGGGACAGGGGGGCAAGAGACCCAGTACTTC. This sequence encodes CASSLGTGGQETQYF.

The V gene is TRBV6-5, the J gene TRBJ1-2, with TRBD1 matching over 8 bases. Trimming at V came to 6 bases and at J to 0 bases, leaving 6 bases not matched to a gene. Germline lookup yields CDR1 MNHEY and CDR2 SVGAGI. The CDR3 runs to 15 residues. CDR3 sequence reads: CASRDREGANYGYTF. CDR3 nucleotides: TGTGCCAGCAGGGACAGGGAAGGTGCTAACTATGGCTACACCTTC.

The rearrangement uses TRBV6-5 and TRBJ1-2; D gene unclear. V was trimmed by 8 bases and J by 1 base, leaving 17 bases between them. The CDR3 totals 15 residues. Germline V CDR1 and CDR2: MNHEY, SVGAGI. The CDR3 is CASGRPLGSNYGYTF. The CDR3 DNA is TGTGCCAGCGGCCGCCCCCTAGGGAGTAACTATGGCTACACCTTC.

J is TRBJ1-1 and V is TRBV11-3; 7 bases fit TRBD1. This CDR3 has 16 residues. V trimming: 2 bases; J trimming: 1 base; junction bases outside the gene matches: 7. Germline V gene sequence: CDR1 SGHNT, CDR2 YENEEA. CDR3: CASSLPSTGRNTEAFF. CDR3 bases: TGTGCCAGCAGCTTACCCTCGACAGGGCGGAACACTGAAGCTTTCTTT.

This clone appeared a few times. The V and J genes are TRBV7-6 and TRBJ2-1; D is undetermined. Germline-derived CDR1 and CDR2 are SGHVS and FNYEAQ. The V and J ends lost 0 bases and 0 bases respectively, with 9 bases between them. This CDR3 spans 16 amino acids. DNA of the CDR3: TGTGCCAGCAGCTTAGCGTTAGCAGACTCCTACAATGAGCAGTTCTTC. As protein: CASSLALADSYNEQFF.

The chain uses TRBV11-3 and TRBJ2-2; no definite D call. There are 11 residues in the CDR3. V lost 3 bases, J lost 8 bases, and 4 bases lay in between. The V gene's germline CDR1 is SGHNT and CDR2 YENEEA. The CDR3 nucleotides read TGTGCCAGCAGCTTTGCGGGGGAGCTGTTTTTT. It encodes CASSFAGELFF.

The chain links TRBV6-2 or TRBV6-3 to TRBJ1-2; D remains unclear. V was cut by 0 bases and J by 5 bases, with 10 bases left in between. The CDR3 spans 14 residues. The V gene's germline CDR1 is MNHEY and CDR2 SVGEGT. The CDR3 loop is CASSYSVPPYGYTF. Here the CDR3 DNA reads TGTGCCAGCAGTTACTCCGTCCCCCCTTATGGCTACACCTTC.

The genes are TRBV3-1 (or the pseudogene TRBV3-2) and TRBJ1-2; 7 nucleotides agree with TRBD1. The CDR3 contains 16 residues. Germline trimming cut 3 bases from V and 1 base from J; bases unmatched to any gene: 8. The germline V gene encodes CDR1 LGHDT and CDR2 YNNKEL (reference sequence). The CDR3 is CASSHPPGTVNYGYTF. The CDR3 DNA reads TGTGCCAGCAGCCATCCACCTGGGACAGTTAACTATGGCTACACCTTC.

The chain links TRBV11-3 to TRBJ2-3; 8 bases are a match to TRBD2. The CDR3 has 16 residues. In germline, CDR1 is SGHNT, CDR2 YENEEA. Trimming at V came to 5 bases and at J to 4 bases, leaving 11 bases not matched to a gene. The CDR3 is CASSPRGAGVPDTQYF. The CDR3 nucleotides are TGTGCCAGCAGCCCGCGGGGGGCAGGGGTGCCAGATACGCAGTATTTT. Full variable domain (rest looked up from reference TRBV11-3 and TRBJ2-3): EAGVVQSPRYKIIEKKQPVAFWCNPISGHNTLYWYLQNLGQGPELLIRYENEEAVDDSQLPKDRFSAERLKGVDSTLKIQPAELGDSAVYLCASSPRGAGVPDTQYFGPGTRLTVL.

This clone was detected only once. One base away lies a much larger clone, so this may be a sequencing read error. Other DNA sequences of this sample code for an identical CDR3. This chain links TRBV6-1 with TRBJ2-7; 11 bases match TRBD2. The germline V gene encodes CDR1 MNHNS and CDR2 SASEGT. CDR3 size: 15 residues. This CDR3 is CASSEATSGGYEQYF. The CDR3 coding sequence is TGTGCCAGCAGTGAGGCTACTAGCGGGGGTTACGAACAGTACTTC.

This chain connects TRBV6-2 or TRBV6-3 to TRBJ1-2; weak D call: TRBD1 (6 bases). Germline V gene data show CDR1 as MNHEY and CDR2 as SVGEGT. V was clipped by 6 bases and J by 4 bases, with 15 bases between them. This CDR3 region has 14 residues. This CDR3 reads CASSLQGRGYGYTF. CDR3 nucleotides: TGTGCCAGCAGCTTGCAGGGGAGAGGCTATGGCTACACCTTC.

V is TRBV19 and J is TRBJ2-1, with 11 bases fitting TRBD2. Germline V gene sequence: CDR1 LNHDA, CDR2 SQIVND (reference sequence). The V and J ends lost 3 bases and 7 bases, in that order; junction bases with no gene match: 5. The CDR3 sequence is 15 residues long. This CDR3 is CASSIVAGGKNEQFF. The CDR3 DNA sequence: TGTGCCAGTAGTATTGTAGCGGGGGGGAAGAATGAGCAGTTCTTC.

V usage is TRBV4-2 and J usage is TRBJ2-2, with D possibly being TRBD1 (6 bases). The CDR3 consists of 14 residues. The V gene lost 1 base and the J gene lost 4 bases, with 7 bases spanning the gap. Germline CDR1 reads LGHNA; CDR2 reads YNFKEQ. This chain's CDR3 is CASSQARGTGELFF. Here the CDR3 DNA reads TGTGCCAGCAGCCAAGCCAGGGGCACCGGGGAGCTGTTTTTT.